These 7 T cell receptor beta chains were sequenced from one sample in a study of Ad26.COV2.S vaccination and SARS-CoV-2 variants. Specified treatment: 15 to 20 received Ad26.COV2.S at low or high dose, single or two shots; about 5 received placebo; per-sample allocation not given. Material that was analyzed had been drawn on day 63 after the first vaccine or placebo injection. The method was immunoSEQ multiplex PCR; TCRdb's version includes in-frame clones alone and lacks a portion of them. The repertoire consists of 350,000 to 500,000 clones, with roughly 91% occurring once and the leading ten covering roughly 3.9%. The sample in question was peripheral blood, obtained in a trial of Ad26.COV2.S vaccine versus placebo. These receptors were collected from a person between 18 and 60 years old who received the Ad26.COV2.S COVID-19 vaccine or a placebo.

The chain joins TRBV20-1 to TRBJ1-5; D gene uncertain. Per germline, CDR1 DFQATT and CDR2 SNEGSKA (reference sequence). This CDR3 spans 15 amino acids. Between the trimmed V and J ends, which lost 3 bases and 5 bases, there was a span of 17 bases. The CDR3 DNA sequence: TGCAGTGCTAGTCCGGCAGCCATGGGATATCAGCCCCAGCATTTT. Protein product: CSASPAAMGYQPQHF.

The chain joins TRBV7-8 to TRBJ2-2; 10 nucleotides agree with TRBD2. The V segment lost 1 base and the J segment 7 bases; nucleotides outside the gene matches: 6. This CDR3 has 16 amino acids. In germline, CDR1 is SGHVS, CDR2 FQNEAQ. CDR3 sequence (DNA): TGTGCCAGCAGCTTAGGCCAGCGGGAGGGAAGCGGGGAGCTGTTTTTT. Its translation: CASSLGQREGSGELFF.

The rearrangement links TRBV25-1 to TRBJ2-1; D is perhaps TRBD1 (6 bases). The length of the CDR3 is 11 residues. Trimming shortened V by 7 bases and J by 7 bases, and 8 bases separated the two germline ends. Germline V gives CDR1 MGHDK, CDR2 SYGVNS. In DNA, the CDR3 is TGTGCCAGCACCAGGGGAAATGAGCAGTTCTTC. Protein sequence: CASTRGNEQFF. The entire variable domain, with the rest obtained from reference TRBV25-1 and TRBJ2-1, is as follows: EADIYQTPRYLVIGTGKKITLECSQTMGHDKMYWYQQDPGMELHLIHYSYGVNSTEKGDLSSESTVSRIRTEHFPLTLESARPSHTSQYLCASTRGNEQFFGPGTRLTVL.

The chain is built from TRBV11-3 and TRBJ2-3, with 15 bases matching TRBD2. V lost 5 bases and J lost 10; bases outside the gene matches: 7. CDR3 size: 15 residues. Germline V lookup: CDR1 SGHNT, CDR2 YENEEA. The CDR3 is CASSRGLAGGPAQYF. CDR3 sequence (DNA): TGTGCCAGCAGCCGGGGACTAGCGGGGGGCCCCGCGCAGTATTTT.

This clone is a singleton in its sample. The chain is built from TRBV6-4 and TRBJ2-1, with a possible D match to TRBD2 (6 bases). CDR3 size: 16 residues. V lost 1 base and J 6 bases, leaving 16 bases between the germline ends. Germline loops: CDR1 MRHNA, CDR2 SNTAGT. The CDR3 spells CASSDLGGRETNEQFF. The CDR3 coding sequence is TGTGCCAGCAGTGACTTAGGTGGACGGGAGACCAATGAGCAGTTCTTC.

The J gene is TRBJ1-3, the V gene TRBV7-2; unclear D gene. Trimming pared 2 bases from V and 4 bases from J, leaving 6 bases between. The germline gives CDR1 SGHTA, CDR2 FQGNSA. The CDR3 spans 13 residues. This chain's CDR3 is CASSLSGGNTIYF. DNA for the CDR3: TGTGCCAGCAGCTTATCCGGCGGAAACACCATATATTTT.

This chain joins TRBV19 and TRBJ1-5; no firm D call. CDR1 LNHDA and CDR2 SQIVND come from the germline V gene (reference sequence). The length of the CDR3 is 14 residues. Trimming took 5 bases from V and 9 from J, leaving 17 bases between them. The CDR3 DNA reads as TGTGCCAGTAGTCCGGAGAGAGGCCCTCGGCCCCAGCATTTT. Amino acids: CASSPERGPRPQHF.